This T cell receptor (beta chain) came from a study of T-cell memory formation after mild COVID-19. The study, taken as a whole, reports: Day 15 to 85 contractors were CD4/CD8 balanced; later expanders leaned CD4+. Memory sampled before infection contained some responding clones, suggesting cross-reactive memory joined.

The germline V and J ends were trimmed by 5 bases and 15 bases, with 20 bases remaining between them. Per germline, CDR1 MNHEY and CDR2 SVGAGI. This CDR3 has 13 residues. Only a few counts were recorded for this clonotype. The antigen is unknown. In TCRdb, the 5' RACE reads were re-called with MiXCR into one record per CDR3 protein. The table lists 120,000 to 150,000 distinct CDR3 sequences, roughly 21% of them singletons, with under 2.5% in the top ten. The sequenced material came from PBMCs or a T cell subset sorted from them (not recorded which). The clonotype comes from an adult woman who had mild COVID-19 (a few samples of this study predate the infection). Cell type and time point are not known. The chain couples TRBV6-5 to TRBJ2-1; D may correspond to TRBD1 or TRBD2 (6 bases each). In DNA, the CDR3 is TGTGCCAGCAGTAACACAGGGCCCGCTAGCGTGTTCTTC. Encoded protein: CASSNTGPASVFF.